This TCR beta chain appears in the sequencing data of a study of beta chain features in type 1 diabetes. The overall study: Across all samples, fewer than 120,000,000 sorted cells were examined.

CDR1 is SGDLS, CDR2 YYNGEE, per germline. The ends were cut back, 3 bases at V and 2 bases at J, with 11 bases in the middle. The CDR3 loop spans 15 amino acids. This clone was counted only a few times. Donors underwent one heparinised blood draw, about 110 mL on average. Using CD45RO/CCR7/CD25/CD127/CD95/CD27, CD4+ naive, central memory, regulatory and stem cell-like memory cells were sorted. Sorted cells reached over 95% purity in every population. Expressed TCRB transcripts were sequenced because the entire RNA isolate underwent reverse transcription. Libraries were prepared by immunoSEQ multiplex PCR; TCRdb keeps only in-frame clonotypes and omits some of them. This sample has almost 350,000 clones; around 7.6% occur once, and the top ten carry approximately 0.44%.

Specimen: central memory CD4+ T cells from blood. The chain recombines TRBV9 with TRBJ2-2; perhaps TRBD1 as D (6 bases). The source is a woman aged 18-35 years in good health. The CDR3 loop reads CASSEGHANTGELFF. The CDR3 DNA sequence: TGTGCCAGCAGCGAGGGACATGCAAACACCGGGGAGCTGTTTTTT.